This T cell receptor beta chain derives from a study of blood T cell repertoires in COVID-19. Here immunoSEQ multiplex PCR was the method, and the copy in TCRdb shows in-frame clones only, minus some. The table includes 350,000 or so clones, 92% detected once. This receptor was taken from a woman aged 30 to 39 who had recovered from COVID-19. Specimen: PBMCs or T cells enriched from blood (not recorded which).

CDR3 residues: CASSSRGEGTDTQYF. In DNA form, the CDR3 reads TGTGCCAGCAGTTCCCGCGGGGAAGGGACAGATACGCAGTATTTT. The chain combines TRBV28 with TRBJ2-3; a possible D gene is TRBD2 (6 bases). V lost 4 bases and J lost 3, with 14 bases in between. Germline V CDR1 and CDR2: MDHEN, SYDVKM. This CDR3 is built from 15 residues.